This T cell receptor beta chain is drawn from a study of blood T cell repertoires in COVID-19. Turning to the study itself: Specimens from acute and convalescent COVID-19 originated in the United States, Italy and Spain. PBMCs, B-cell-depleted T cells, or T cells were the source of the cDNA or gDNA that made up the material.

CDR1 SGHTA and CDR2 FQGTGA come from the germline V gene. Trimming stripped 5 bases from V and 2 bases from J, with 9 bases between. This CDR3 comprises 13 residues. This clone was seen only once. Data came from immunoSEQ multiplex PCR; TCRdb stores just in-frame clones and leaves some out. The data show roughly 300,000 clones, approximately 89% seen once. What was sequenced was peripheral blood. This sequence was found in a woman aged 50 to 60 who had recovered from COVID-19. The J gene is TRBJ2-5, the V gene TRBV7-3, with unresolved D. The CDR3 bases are TGTGCCAGCAGCCCCCAAAATCAAGAGACCCAGTACTTC. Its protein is CASSPQNQETQYF.